This paragraph covers one T cell receptor beta chain sequence. This entry belongs to a study of blood T cell repertoires in COVID-19. For the study at large: Donors in the United States, Italy and Spain gave samples during acute or convalescent COVID-19. T cells, B-cell-depleted T cells, or PBMCs provided the cDNA or gDNA that served as material.

The CDR3 runs to 17 residues. The germline CDR1 and CDR2 sequences are LGHNA and YSLEER. Between the trimmed V and J ends, which lost 1 base and 0 bases, there was a span of 12 bases. In the original processing: Nucleated cell number was recorded as an estimate derived from reference gene primer amplification. Only in-frame clones appear in the TCRdb table, and some are missing; sequencing was by immunoSEQ multiplex PCR. V and J calls and clone size are copied from that table; D and trimming were computed from the DNA. This sample has 7,000 to 8,500 clones; 88% occur once, and the top ten carry 6.9%.

Specimen: peripheral blood. The rearrangement uses TRBV4-3 and TRBJ2-2, with TRBD1 as a possible D gene (6 bases). This TCR derives from a woman aged 50 to 65 with active or convalescent COVID-19. In nucleotides, the CDR3 is TGCGCCAGCAGCCAAGTAACGACAGGAGCGAACACCGGGGAGCTGTTTTTT. Translated: CASSQVTTGANTGELFF.